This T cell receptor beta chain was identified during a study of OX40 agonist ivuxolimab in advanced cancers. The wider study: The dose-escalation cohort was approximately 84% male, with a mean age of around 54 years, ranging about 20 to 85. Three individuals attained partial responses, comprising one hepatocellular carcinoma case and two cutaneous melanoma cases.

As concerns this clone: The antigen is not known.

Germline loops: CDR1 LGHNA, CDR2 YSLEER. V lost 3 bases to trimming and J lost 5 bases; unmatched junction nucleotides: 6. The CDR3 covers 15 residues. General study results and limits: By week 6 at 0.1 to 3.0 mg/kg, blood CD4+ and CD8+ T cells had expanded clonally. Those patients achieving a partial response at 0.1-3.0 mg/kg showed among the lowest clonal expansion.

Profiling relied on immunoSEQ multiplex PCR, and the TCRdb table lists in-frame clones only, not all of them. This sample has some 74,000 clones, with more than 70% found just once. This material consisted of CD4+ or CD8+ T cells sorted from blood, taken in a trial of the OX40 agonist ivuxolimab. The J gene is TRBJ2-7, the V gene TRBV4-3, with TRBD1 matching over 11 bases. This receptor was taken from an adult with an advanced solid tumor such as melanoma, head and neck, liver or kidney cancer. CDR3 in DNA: TGCGCCAGCAGCCAGCCGGGACAGGGGGTCCACGAGCAGTACTTC. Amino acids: CASSQPGQGVHEQYF.